The sequence of this T cell receptor beta chain was determined in a study of CD8 T cells in ankylosing spondylitis (TCRdb year 2017). At the level of the whole study: T cell receptor beta repertoires were profiled in healthy donors and ankylosing spondylitis patients so that disease-linked TCR variants could be found. In total, the full study cohort was made up of some 110 healthy donors and 25 or so ankylosing spondylitis patients. Peripheral blood samples were taken, and synovial fluid was additionally collected from ankylosing spondylitis patients.

Overall study results and their limits: The disease-linked clones were reported to be significantly enriched in matched synovial fluid samples from ankylosing spondylitis patients. Some motif variants had previously been reported in the synovial fluid and blood of reactive arthritis patients, which suggests shared mechanisms of disease initiation. A TCR beta motif of about 8 highly homologous amino acid variants appeared characteristic of blood from ankylosing spondylitis patients. A CD8+ phenotype was shown by the disease-linked clones, which were found at relatively low frequencies in peripheral blood.

The CDR3 measures 14 amino acids from cysteine to phenylalanine. Only the CDR3 region is kept as DNA, spanning 42 bases read in frame from base 1. Trimming accounts for 3 bases at V and 5 bases at J, while the number of junction bases matched to no gene is 6. The germline V gene specifies SGDLS as CDR1 and YYNGEE as CDR2. Sequencing relied on an Illumina HiSeq 2500. Quantitative 5'-RACE with molecular barcodes was used to prepare TCR beta libraries. As for the authors' bioinformatics: Disease-linked TCR variants were identified with a new computational method built on a probabilistic model of VDJ rearrangement. The public sequencing data were trimmed at Q25 with fastp and processed into clonotypes with MiXCR by TCRdb, which kept only in-frame beta chains. Each CDR3 protein gets just one entry, which takes the most common genes and DNA from the rows behind it. These V and J calls are TCRdb output, not the study's own analysis. In this sample the table shows some 800,000 distinct CDR3 sequences, roughly 12% of which occur a single time. Roughly 0.51% of the sample comes from the top ten.

A word on this clonotype: The clone's antigen remains unknown. Per-base quality was not reported, and no clone a single base away is much larger than it.

Sequencing was performed on blood, either unsorted or a sorted T cell fraction (not recorded which). In this chain, TRBV9 is recombined with TRBJ2-7, with TRBD1 matching 9 junction bases. This TCR came from a male donor with ankylosing spondylitis. The CDR3 amino acid sequence is: CASSAGTGSHEQYF. Read as DNA, the sequence is TGTGCCAGCAGCGCCGGGACAGGGTCCCACGAGCAGTACTTC.